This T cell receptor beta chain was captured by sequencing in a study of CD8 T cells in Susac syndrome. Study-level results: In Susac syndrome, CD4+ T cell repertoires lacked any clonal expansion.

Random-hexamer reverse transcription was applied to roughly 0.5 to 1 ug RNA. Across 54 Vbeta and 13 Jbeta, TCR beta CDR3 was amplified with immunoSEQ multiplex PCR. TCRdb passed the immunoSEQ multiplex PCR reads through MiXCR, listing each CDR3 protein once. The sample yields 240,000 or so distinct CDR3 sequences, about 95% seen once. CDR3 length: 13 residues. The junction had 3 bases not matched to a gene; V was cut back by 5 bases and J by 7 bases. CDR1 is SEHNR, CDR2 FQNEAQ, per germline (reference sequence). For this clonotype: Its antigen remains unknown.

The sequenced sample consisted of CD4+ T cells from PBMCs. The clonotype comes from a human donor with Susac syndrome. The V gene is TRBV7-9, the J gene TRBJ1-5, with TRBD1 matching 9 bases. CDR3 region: CASSRQGDQPQHF. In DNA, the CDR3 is TGTGCCAGCAGCCGACAGGGGGACCAGCCCCAGCATTTT.